A selection of T cell receptor beta chains follows, all from one sample in a study of shared clonotypes between healthy human individuals. Here immunoSEQ multiplex PCR was the method, and the copy in TCRdb shows in-frame clones only, minus some. The sample holds more than 450,000 clones, less than 85% seen once. Source material: PBMCs. The receptors originated from a middle-aged woman in good health. Some clones in this sample may be carry-over from other donors' samples. CDR3s include the opening cysteine and the closing phenylalanine or tryptophan. Fields, in order: CDR3 length, D gene, clone size, V gene, J gene, CDR3 protein, CDR3 DNA. A D gene is named only where the DNA matches it firmly. For some rows the clone size is stated as once, few or many, or as a class when expanded; others skip it.

>15|TRBD2|.|TRBV2|TRBJ2-1
CASNGLAGGLDEQFF
TGTGCCAGCAACGGACTAGCGGGAGGTCTGGATGAGCAGTTCTTC
>14|TRBD2|.|TRBV19|TRBJ2-1
CASSAGGLAGEQFF
TGTGCCAGTAGTGCCGGCGGACTAGCGGGAGAGCAGTTCTTC
>13|TRBD1|.|TRBV5-1|TRBJ2-7
CASSGGQTYEQYF
TGCGCCAGCAGCGGGGGACAGACCTACGAGCAGTACTTC
>15|.|.|TRBV28|TRBJ1-2
CASTRGGHGAYGYTF
TGTGCCAGCACCCGGGGAGGCCACGGGGCCTATGGCTACACCTTC
>15|TRBD1|.|TRBV10-3|TRBJ2-1
CAINARDSSYNEQFF
TGTGCCATCAACGCCCGGGACAGCTCCTACAATGAGCAGTTCTTC
>16|.|.|TRBV15|TRBJ2-4
CATSRDWGEPKNIQYF
TGTGCCACCAGCAGAGATTGGGGGGAGCCCAAAAACATTCAGTACTTC
>14|.|.|TRBV2|TRBJ2-1
CASSNPRGANEQFF
TGTGCCAGTAGTAACCCTCGGGGAGCCAATGAGCAGTTCTTC
>15|.|few|TRBV19|TRBJ1-2
CASSTGATAAMGYTF
TGTGCCAGTAGTACGGGGGCCACCGCTGCTATGGGCTACACCTTC
>15|.|.|TRBV6-1|TRBJ2-1
CASSEEGLTNNEQFF
TGTGCCAGCAGTGAAGAAGGACTCACTAACAATGAGCAGTTCTTC
>15|.|.|TRBV7-9|TRBJ1-1
CASSFGGGVNTEAFF
TGTGCCAGCAGCTTCGGAGGGGGGGTGAACACTGAAGCTTTCTTT
>15|TRBD1|.|TRBV5-6|TRBJ2-7
CASSIRTGVGYEQYF
TGTGCCAGCAGCATACGGACAGGGGTCGGCTACGAGCAGTACTTC
>14|.|.|TRBV10-3|TRBJ1-1
CAISENVGNTEAFF
TGTGCCATCAGTGAAAATGTAGGGAACACTGAAGCTTTCTTT
>17|TRBD2|.|TRBV5-4|TRBJ2-7
CASSFSQGTGLANEQYF
TGTGCCAGCAGCTTTTCACAGGGAACAGGACTAGCGAACGAGCAGTACTTC
>15|.|.|TRBV28|TRBJ1-5
CASRRRDINNQPQHF
TGTGCCAGCAGACGCCGGGACATTAACAATCAGCCCCAGCATTTT
>17|TRBD2|.|TRBV13|TRBJ2-5
CASSLGYYSGRGETQYF
TGTGCCAGCAGCTTAGGATACTATAGCGGGAGAGGGGAGACCCAGTACTTC
>13|.|.|TRBV4-3|TRBJ1-5
CASSQDRNQPQHF
TGCGCCAGCAGCCAAGATAGGAATCAGCCCCAGCATTTT
>17|.|.|TRBV27|TRBJ2-1
CASSPHRQGGDYNEQFF
TGTGCCAGCAGTCCCCACCGTCAGGGGGGCGACTACAATGAGCAGTTCTTC
>14|.|.|TRBV19|TRBJ2-4
CASSMRAEKNIQYF
TGTGCCAGTAGTATGAGGGCAGAGAAAAACATTCAGTACTTC
>13|.|few|TRBV10-3|TRBJ2-2
CAISLLITGELFF
TGTGCCATCAGCTTACTGATCACCGGGGAGCTGTTTTTT
>13|.|many|TRBV28|TRBJ1-2
CASSLKRHYGYTF
TGTGCCAGCAGTTTAAAGCGGCACTACGGCTACACCTTC
>16|.|.|TRBV4-2|TRBJ2-2
CASSQGGNRNTGELFF
TGTGCCAGCAGCCAAGGCGGGAACCGAAACACCGGGGAGCTGTTTTTT
>17|.|few|TRBV5-1|TRBJ2-2
CASSPPGGGSDTGELFF
TGCGCCAGCAGCCCTCCGGGAGGGGGCAGTGACACCGGGGAGCTGTTTTTT
>15|TRBD2|many|TRBV6-4|TRBJ2-2
CASTTSASNTGELFF
TGTGCCAGCACTACTAGCGCGTCGAACACCGGGGAGCTGTTTTTT
>14|.|.|TRBV7-9|TRBJ2-5
CASSEVGVRETQYF
TGTGCCAGCAGCGAAGTGGGGGTTCGGGAGACCCAGTACTTC
>17|TRBD2|.|TRBV11-3|TRBJ2-2
CASSLALAGVDTGELFF
TGTGCCAGCAGCTTAGCTCTAGCGGGAGTGGACACCGGGGAGCTGTTTTTT
>12|.|.|TRBV18|TRBJ1-1
CASSPPTAKAFF
TGTGCCAGCTCACCACCGACAGCAAAAGCTTTCTTT
>13|TRBD1|.|TRBV28|TRBJ2-1
CASREQLRGLQFF
TGTGCCAGCAGAGAACAACTAAGGGGGCTGCAGTTCTTC
>13|.|.|TRBV9|TRBJ2-7
CASSGDPLSEQYF
TGTGCCTCCTCCGGGGACCCGCTGTCCGAGCAGTACTTC
>14|TRBD2|.|TRBV28|TRBJ2-3
CASSFSGGTDTQYF
TGTGCCAGCAGTTTCAGCGGGGGCACAGATACGCAGTATTTT
>13|.|.|TRBV11-2|TRBJ2-5
CASSPPSQETQYF
TGTGCCAGCAGCCCACCTAGCCAAGAGACCCAGTACTTC
>16|.|.|TRBV7-8|TRBJ1-1
CASIPNGREINTEAFF
TGTGCCAGCATCCCTAATGGGAGGGAGATCAACACTGAAGCTTTCTTT
>13|TRBD1|.|TRBV29-1|TRBJ2-2
CSGHRGNTGELFF
TGCAGCGGTCACAGGGGGAACACCGGGGAGCTGTTTTTT
>17|.|once|TRBV5-4|TRBJ2-1
CASSLAVGSGGYNEQFF
TGTGCCAGCAGCTTGGCGGTGGGTAGCGGAGGTTACAATGAGCAGTTCTTC
>15|TRBD1|.|TRBV28|TRBJ2-1
CASSPDREVYNEQFF
TGTGCCAGCAGTCCAGACAGGGAAGTCTACAATGAGCAGTTCTTC
>16|.|.|TRBV5-4|TRBJ2-2
CASSLALAPNTGELFF
TGTGCCAGCAGCTTGGCTTTAGCACCCAACACCGGGGAGCTGTTTTTT
>16|TRBD2|.|TRBV7-3|TRBJ2-2
CASSSRLAGATGELFF
TGTGCCAGCAGCTCTCGGCTAGCGGGGGCCACCGGGGAGCTGTTTTTT
>13|.|.|TRBV9|TRBJ2-3
CASSGSSLDTQYF
TGTGCCAGCAGCGGCTCTAGCTTGGATACGCAGTATTTT
>16|.|.|TRBV5-6|TRBJ1-2
CASSLVGVWDRYGYTF
TGTGCCAGCAGCTTGGTGGGGGTTTGGGACCGGTATGGCTACACCTTC
>17|.|.|TRBV14|TRBJ2-5
CASSQPLGEREQETQYF
TGTGCCAGCAGCCAACCCCTCGGGGAGAGAGAGCAAGAGACCCAGTACTTC
>14|.|.|TRBV19|TRBJ2-3
CASSIDPSTDTQYF
TGTGCCAGTAGTATAGATCCCAGCACAGATACGCAGTATTTT
>14|.|.|TRBV5-6|TRBJ1-3
CASNVRGRGYTIYF
TGTGCCAGCAACGTCCGTGGCAGGGGATACACCATATATTTT